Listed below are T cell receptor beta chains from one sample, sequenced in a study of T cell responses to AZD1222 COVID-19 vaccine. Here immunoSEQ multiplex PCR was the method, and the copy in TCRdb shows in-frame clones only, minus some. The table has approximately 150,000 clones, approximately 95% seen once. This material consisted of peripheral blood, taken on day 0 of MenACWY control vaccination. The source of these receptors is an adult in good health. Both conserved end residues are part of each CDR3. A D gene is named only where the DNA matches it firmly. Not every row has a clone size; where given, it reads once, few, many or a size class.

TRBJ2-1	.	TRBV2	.	TGTGCCAGCAGTTTCCTAGCAGTGGCCTACAATGAGCAGTTCTTC	CASSFLAVAYNEQFF
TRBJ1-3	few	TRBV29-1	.	TGCAGCGTTAACACAGGGACTGGAAACACCATATATTTT	CSVNTGTGNTIYF
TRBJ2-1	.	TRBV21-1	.	TGTGCCAGCAGCAAAGGACTAGCGGGAGGGCTGAATGAGCAGTTCTTC	CASSKGLAGGLNEQFF
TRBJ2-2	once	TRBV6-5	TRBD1	TGTGCCAGCAGCCGGACAGGGAGGAACACCGGGGAGCTGTTTTTT	CASSRTGRNTGELFF
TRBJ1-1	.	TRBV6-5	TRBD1	TGTGCCAGCAGTTCCACAGGGGGCCGCACTGAAGCTTTCTTT	CASSSTGGRTEAFF
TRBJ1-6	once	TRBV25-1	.	TGTGCCAGCAGTGAACAGCTGGGGTCGGATTCACCCCTCCACTTT	CASSEQLGSDSPLHF
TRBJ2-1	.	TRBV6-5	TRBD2	TGTGCCAGCAGGATTAGCCTCGGGGGGTACAATGAGCAGTTCTTC	CASRISLGGYNEQFF
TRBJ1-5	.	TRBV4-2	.	TGTGCCAGCAGCCAAGACAGCAATCAGCCCCAGCATTTT	CASSQDSNQPQHF
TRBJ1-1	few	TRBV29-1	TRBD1	TGCAGCGTTGAAGGAAGTCGGGAGGGGGCAGACACTGAAGCTTTCTTT	CSVEGSREGADTEAFF
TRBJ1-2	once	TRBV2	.	TGTGCCAGCAGTGTATTGGATAACTATGGCTACACCTTC	CASSVLDNYGYTF
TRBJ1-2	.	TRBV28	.	TGTGCCAGCAGTATCAACACCGGACACTCTAACTATGGCTACACCTTC	CASSINTGHSNYGYTF
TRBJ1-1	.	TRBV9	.	TGTGCCAGCAGCGTCGGGGGGCTGGGCACTGAAGCTTTCTTT	CASSVGGLGTEAFF
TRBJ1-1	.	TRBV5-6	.	TGTGCCAGCAGCTTGGTGGTCCTGGAGAACACTGAAGCTTTCTTT	CASSLVVLENTEAFF
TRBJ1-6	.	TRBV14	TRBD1	TGTGCCAGCAGCCAATTATTGGGACAGGGATCACCCCTCCACTTT	CASSQLLGQGSPLHF
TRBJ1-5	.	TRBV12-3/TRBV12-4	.	TGTGCCAGCGGTATGGTCGGCAATCAGCCCCAGCATTTT	CASGMVGNQPQHF
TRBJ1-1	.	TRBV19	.	TGTGCCAGTAGTACGGAGACAGCTAACACTGAAGCTTTCTTT	CASSTETANTEAFF
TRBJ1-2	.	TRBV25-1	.	TGTGCCAGCAGTGATCAGATGATAGATGGCTACACCTTC	CASSDQMIDGYTF
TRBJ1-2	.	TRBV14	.	TGTGCCAGCAGCCAAGATCAAGCTGCCCTGGGAGGCTACACCTTC	CASSQDQAALGGYTF
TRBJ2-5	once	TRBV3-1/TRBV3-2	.	TGTGCCAGCAGCCAAGATCTAGGGGGACAAGAGACCCAGTACTTC	CASSQDLGGQETQYF
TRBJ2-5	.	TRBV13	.	TGTGCCAGCAGCTTAGGGTCCCGAAAGAGGGGTGGAGAGACCCAGTACTTC	CASSLGSRKRGGETQYF
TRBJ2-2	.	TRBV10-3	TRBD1	TGTGCCATCAGTAGGGGACAGGACACCGGGGAGCTGTTTTTT	CAISRGQDTGELFF
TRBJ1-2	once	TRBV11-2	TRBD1	TGTGCCAGCAGCCCCGGGACAGGGTCCAACTATGGCTACACCTTC	CASSPGTGSNYGYTF
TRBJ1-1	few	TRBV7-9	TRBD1	TGTGCCAGCAGCTTAGCCCAAACGGGACAGGGGGCCACTGAAGCTTTCTTT	CASSLAQTGQGATEAFF
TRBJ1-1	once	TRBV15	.	TGTGCCACCAGCAGAGATCGGTGGACTGAAGCTTTCTTT	CATSRDRWTEAFF
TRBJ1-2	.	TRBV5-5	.	TGTGCCAGCAGCTTGCGGGTGATCGCAACTGTTGGCTACACCTTC	CASSLRVIATVGYTF
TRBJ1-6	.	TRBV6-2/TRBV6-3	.	TGTGCCAGCAGCCTTTTAGGATCACCCCTCCACTTT	CASSLLGSPLHF
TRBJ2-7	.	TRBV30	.	TGTGCCTGGAGTGTGGCTTACGAGCAGTACTTC	CAWSVAYEQYF
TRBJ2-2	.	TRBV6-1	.	TGTGCCAGCAGTGAAGCCCCCGGGACCGGGGAGCTGTTTTTT	CASSEAPGTGELFF
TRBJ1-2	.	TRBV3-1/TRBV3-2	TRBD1	TGTGCCAGCAGCCAACAGGGGGCCTATGGCTACACCTTC	CASSQQGAYGYTF
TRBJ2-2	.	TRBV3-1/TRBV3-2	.	TGTGCCAGCAGCCAAGGACAGAGGCCCACCGGGGAGCTGTTTTTT	CASSQGQRPTGELFF
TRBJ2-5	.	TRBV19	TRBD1	TGTGCCAGTAGTGTCGACAGGGAGGAGACCCAGTACTTC	CASSVDREETQYF
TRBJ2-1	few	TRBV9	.	TGTGCCAGCAGCCAACTAGCTGTCCCCTACAATGAGCAGTTCTTC	CASSQLAVPYNEQFF
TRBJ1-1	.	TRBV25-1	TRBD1	TGTGCCAGCAAAGGACAGGGCGGGAACACTGAAGCTTTCTTT	CASKGQGGNTEAFF
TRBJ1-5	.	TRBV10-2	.	TGCGCCAGCAGCGCCAGGGAAAATCAGCCCCAGCATTTT	CASSARENQPQHF
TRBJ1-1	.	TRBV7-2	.	TGTGCCAGCAGCTTAGGCAGATCCGGGGACACTGAAGCTTTCTTT	CASSLGRSGDTEAFF
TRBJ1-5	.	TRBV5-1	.	TGCGCCAGCAGCTTGTTGGTAGGTCAGCCCCAGCATTTT	CASSLLVGQPQHF
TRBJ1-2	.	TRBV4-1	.	TGCGCCAGCAGCCAGCGAGTCTCGGGGGGGGCGGTCGGCTACACCTTC	CASSQRVSGGAVGYTF
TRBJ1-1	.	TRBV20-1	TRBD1	TGCAGTGCCCCGGACAGGATTGAAGCTTTCTTT	CSAPDRIEAFF
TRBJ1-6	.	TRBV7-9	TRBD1	TGTGCCAGCAGCTTTCAGGGGGCGGATTCACCCCTCCACTTT	CASSFQGADSPLHF
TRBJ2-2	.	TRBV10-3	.	TGTGCCATCACTGGGAGCAGGGTGGACACCGGGGAGCTGTTTTTT	CAITGSRVDTGELFF
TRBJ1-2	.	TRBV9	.	TGTGCCAGCAGCCCGAGCCCAGTTAACTATGGCTACACCTTC	CASSPSPVNYGYTF
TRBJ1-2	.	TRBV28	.	TGTGCCAGCAGTTTACAGTTACGGGATGGCTACACCTTC	CASSLQLRDGYTF
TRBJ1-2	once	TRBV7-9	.	TGTGCCAGCAGCTTATCACAGGGTCGGAACTATGGCTACACCTTC	CASSLSQGRNYGYTF
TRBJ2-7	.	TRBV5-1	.	TGCGCCAGCAGCTTGGAAGGGGTCTCCTACGAGCAGTACTTC	CASSLEGVSYEQYF
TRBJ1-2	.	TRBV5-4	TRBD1	TGTGCCAGCAGCTCCCAAACCCGGACAGGGAACTATGGCTACACCTTC	CASSSQTRTGNYGYTF
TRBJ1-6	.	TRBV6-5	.	TGTGCCAGCAGTTACTCCGGAGACGAGAATTCACCCCTCCACTTT	CASSYSGDENSPLHF
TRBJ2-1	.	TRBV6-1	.	TGTGCCAGCAGTGATAGACGGTCCTACAATGAGCAGTTCTTC	CASSDRRSYNEQFF
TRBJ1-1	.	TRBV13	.	TGTGCCAGCAGCCGGATACTCAGGGACACTGAAGCTTTCTTT	CASSRILRDTEAFF
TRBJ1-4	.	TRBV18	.	TGTGCCAGCTCACCAAGCGGGTCGGCTAATGAAAAACTGTTTTTT	CASSPSGSANEKLFF
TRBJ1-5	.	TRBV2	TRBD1	TGTGCCAGCAGCACCGGGACAGGGTTTTATAGCAATCAGCCCCAGCATTTT	CASSTGTGFYSNQPQHF
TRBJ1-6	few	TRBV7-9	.	TGTGCCAGCAGCTTGAGGGATAATTCACCCCTCCACTTT	CASSLRDNSPLHF
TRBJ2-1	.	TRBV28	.	TGTGCCAGCAGCGACGACACCCGTGACTACAATGAGCAGTTCTTC	CASSDDTRDYNEQFF
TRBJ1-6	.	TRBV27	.	TGTGCCAGCAGCCTATCCTGGGGGGCGGATAATTCACCCCTCCACTTT	CASSLSWGADNSPLHF
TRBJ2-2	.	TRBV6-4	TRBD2	TGTGCCAGCAGTGAAGCGGGGGACACCGGGGAGCTGTTTTTT	CASSEAGDTGELFF
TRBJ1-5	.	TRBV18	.	TGTGCCAGCTCACCCTCGGGGGCGGATCAGCCCCAGCATTTT	CASSPSGADQPQHF
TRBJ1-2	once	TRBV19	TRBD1	TGTGCCAGTAGTATCTCCCGGGACAGGGGTTATATTAACTATGGCTACACCTTC	CASSISRDRGYINYGYTF
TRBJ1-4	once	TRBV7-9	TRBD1	TGTGCCAGCAGCCGATGGACAGGGCAGAAGGGAAAACTGTTTTTT	CASSRWTGQKGKLFF
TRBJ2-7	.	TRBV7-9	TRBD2	TGTGCCAGCAGCTTAGCTGGGGGGGGCGAGCAGTACTTC	CASSLAGGGEQYF
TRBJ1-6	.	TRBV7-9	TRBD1	TGTGCCAGCAGCAGTAAACTAGACAGGGGTTATAATTCACCCCTCCACTTT	CASSSKLDRGYNSPLHF